One T cell receptor beta chain is described in this entry. Using immunoSEQ multiplex PCR, the repertoire was profiled, and TCRdb retains in-frame clones only, with some absent. The sample includes about 400,000 clones, approximately 95% of them seen just once. The sample originates from a study of shared T cell receptors in the human thymus. The CDR3 runs 15 residues. CDR1 and CDR2 (germline): MNHEY, SVGAGI. Trimming removed 5 bases from V and 0 bases from J; junction bases left unmatched: 5. The specimen was thymocytes. The chain joins TRBV6-5 to TRBJ2-5; 8 bases line up with TRBD1. The TCR sequence derives from a human donor. The CDR3 spells CASSGQGPYQETQYF. In nucleotides, the CDR3 is TGTGCCAGCAGTGGACAGGGCCCGTACCAAGAGACCCAGTACTTC.